Included here is one TCR beta chain sequence, with context. Its antigen is as yet unknown. This CDR3 contains 12 residues. Germline CDR1 MGHRA, CDR2 YSYEKL. Trimming pared 0 bases from V and 12 bases from J, leaving 11 bases between. This table comes from immunoSEQ multiplex PCR, and its TCRdb copy is limited to in-frame clones, with some not included. The sample includes under 500,000 clones, 92% of them seen just once. This entry is derived from a study of Ad26.COV2.S vaccination and SARS-CoV-2 variants. The overall study: The study gave Ad26.COV2.S intramuscularly, once or twice 56 days apart.

Treatment: roughly 19 received Ad26.COV2.S at low or high dose, single or two shots; roughly five received placebo; per-sample allocation not given. Material that was analyzed had been drawn on day 63 after the first vaccine or placebo injection. Its platform was an Ad26 vector, and its expressed antigen was Wuhan-strain SARS-CoV-2 spike. General study points: Total T cell responses were possibly underestimated by TCR breadth and depth analyses.

Sequenced here: peripheral blood, sampled in a trial of Ad26.COV2.S vaccine versus placebo. The chain uses TRBV4-1 and TRBJ1-2; maybe TRBD1 (6 bases). This clonotype was obtained from a person between 18 and 59 years old who received the Ad26.COV2.S COVID-19 vaccine or a placebo. The CDR3 nucleotides read TGCGCCAGCAGCCAAGATGGAGGGGGTAACACCTTC. It translates to CASSQDGGGNTF.